This T cell receptor (beta chain) was sequenced in a study of CD8 T cells in Susac syndrome (dated by TCRdb to between 2018 and 2020). Describing the broader study: The study used repertoire sequencing to test whether antigen drove CD8+ T cell activation and differentiation in Susac syndrome. Clonality of the CD8+ T cell repertoire was compared between 11 to 12 healthy donors, approximately 14 Susac syndrome patients and about 15 multiple sclerosis patients.

With regard to this clonotype: What antigen it recognizes has not been identified. Within one base of it there is no much larger clone, and no base qualities were kept.

Taken from cysteine to phenylalanine, the CDR3 has 13 residues. The read is trimmed to its CDR3 DNA, 39 bases read in frame from base 1. CDR1 and CDR2 are read off the germline V gene (reference sequence) as SGHNT and YYREEE. V lost 6 bases and J lost 5 bases; the stretch between them is 15 bases long. RNA was extracted with the RNeasy kit and roughly 0.5 to 1 ug was reverse transcribed using random hexamers. The immunoSEQ multiplex PCR assay, covering 54 Vbeta and 13 Jbeta segments, was used to amplify TCR beta CDR3 regions. To correct PCR amplification bias, a synthetic template baseline was used for both primer optimization and computational correction. On the study's bioinformatics: Only productive sequences were kept, with reads annotated to V, D and J genes according to IMGT and analyzed in immunoSEQ Analyzer. Clonality was calculated as one minus the Shannon entropy normalized by log2 of the number of productive unique sequences. For each patient and control, public and private clones were evaluated within the 100 most prevalent clones. Clones were defined as Susac-specific if absent from the healthy and MS cohorts, from around 1,000 published viral clones and from other ImmuneACCESS disease sequences. TCRdb redid the processing of the public reads, applying fastp at Q25 and MiXCR, and retained in-frame beta chains. Each CDR3 protein gets just one entry, which takes the most common genes and DNA from the rows behind it. The V and J calls and clone size are TCRdb's, not the authors'. The sample profile shows some 450,000 distinct CDR3 sequences; 75% to 90% of them were found once. About 0.12% of the sample rests with the top ten.

General findings and caveats noted by the study authors: The study acknowledged that relatively few individuals were included in the TCR sequencing and HLA analysis.

Peripheral blood CD8+ and CD4+ T cells from healthy donors, Susac syndrome patients and multiple sclerosis patients were profiled by high-throughput TCR beta sequencing. Multiple sclerosis controls were treatment-naive patients with stable or active relapsing-remitting disease fulfilling revised McDonald criteria. Bulk CD8+ and CD4+ T cells were purified by magnetic negative isolation, while CD8+ TEMRA cells were enriched using FACS. Blood was collected in EDTA tubes and processed within 24 hours, with PBMCs isolated through density gradient centrifugation. PBMCs intended for TCR sequencing were frozen in liquid nitrogen and were later thawed in a 37 degrees C water bath. A purity of at least 90% was achieved for sorted or isolated CD4+, CD8+ and CD8+ TEMRA cells.

Sequencing used CD8+ T cells from PBMCs. The clonotype was recovered from a human donor with multiple sclerosis. The rearrangement joined TRBV5-4 to TRBJ2-7; the D gene is perhaps TRBD2, from 5 matching bases. Here the CDR3 is given as CASTAGTPHEQYF. The bases are TGTGCCAGCACCGCGGGCACTCCCCACGAGCAGTACTTC.